A selection of T cell receptor beta chains follows, all from one sample in a study of blood T cell repertoires in COVID-19. Sequenced by immunoSEQ multiplex PCR; TCRdb stores in-frame clones only, minus some. The sample records just over 90,000 clones, about nine tenths being singletons. Source material: peripheral blood. The receptors originated from a human donor with active COVID-19. The donor label of this sample is uncertain. The CDR3 runs from the conserved cysteine through the conserved F or W. Fields, in order: D gene, CDR3 length, V gene, clone size, J gene, CDR3 DNA, CDR3 protein. The D gene is left open where the match is weak. Clone size is shown for a subset of rows, as once, few, many or a class of expanded clone.

D gene: -; CDR3 length: 14; V gene: TRBV7-9; clone size: -; J gene: TRBJ2-5; CDR3 DNA: TGTGCCAGCAGCCTCGGTTCCGTTGTGGAGACCCAGTACTTC; CDR3 protein: CASSLGSVVETQYF
D gene: -; CDR3 length: 17; V gene: TRBV18; clone size: -; J gene: TRBJ1-2; CDR3 DNA: TGTGCCAGCTCACCACTAGTGGGCAGGACTTCTAACTATGGCTACACCTTC; CDR3 protein: CASSPLVGRTSNYGYTF
D gene: -; CDR3 length: 13; V gene: TRBV3-1/TRBV3-2; clone size: -; J gene: TRBJ2-6; CDR3 DNA: TGTGCCAGCCATAGCTCTGGGGCCAACGTCCTGACTTTC; CDR3 protein: CASHSSGANVLTF
D gene: -; CDR3 length: 14; V gene: TRBV5-1; clone size: -; J gene: TRBJ2-7; CDR3 DNA: TGCGCCAGCAGCTTGGTCCCTAGCAACTACGAGCAGTACTTC; CDR3 protein: CASSLVPSNYEQYF
D gene: -; CDR3 length: 15; V gene: TRBV21-1; clone size: -; J gene: TRBJ2-1; CDR3 DNA: TGTGCCAGCAGCAACACCCGACTAGCGGGGGATGAGCAGTTCTTC; CDR3 protein: CASSNTRLAGDEQFF
D gene: -; CDR3 length: 16; V gene: TRBV5-1; clone size: -; J gene: TRBJ2-2; CDR3 DNA: TGCGCCAGCAGCCACTCAGGGGCTCCGAACACCGGGGAGCTGTTTTTT; CDR3 protein: CASSHSGAPNTGELFF
D gene: -; CDR3 length: 14; V gene: TRBV7-2; clone size: -; J gene: TRBJ2-7; CDR3 DNA: TGTGCCAGCAGCTTATCCCTAACAGGGCGGGAGCAGTACTTC; CDR3 protein: CASSLSLTGREQYF
D gene: -; CDR3 length: 13; V gene: TRBV5-1; clone size: -; J gene: TRBJ2-7; CDR3 DNA: TGCGCCAGCAGCTTGGGGGGCGTTTACGAGCAGTACTTC; CDR3 protein: CASSLGGVYEQYF
D gene: -; CDR3 length: 12; V gene: TRBV28; clone size: -; J gene: TRBJ1-2; CDR3 DNA: TGTGCCAGCAGTTTGGGCCGAAATGGCTACACCTTC; CDR3 protein: CASSLGRNGYTF
D gene: TRBD1; CDR3 length: 12; V gene: TRBV29-1; clone size: -; J gene: TRBJ2-1; CDR3 DNA: TGCAGCATGACAGGGAACCACAATGAGCAGTTCTTC; CDR3 protein: CSMTGNHNEQFF
D gene: TRBD1; CDR3 length: 17; V gene: TRBV7-8; clone size: -; J gene: TRBJ1-1; CDR3 DNA: TGTGCCAGCAGCGCCGCCGGGACAGGGCGCAGGAACACTGAAGCTTTCTTT; CDR3 protein: CASSAAGTGRRNTEAFF
D gene: -; CDR3 length: 15; V gene: TRBV2; clone size: -; J gene: TRBJ2-6; CDR3 DNA: TGTGCCAGCAGCGTAGTTATTTCTGGGGCCAACGTCCTGACTTTC; CDR3 protein: CASSVVISGANVLTF
D gene: -; CDR3 length: 15; V gene: TRBV27; clone size: -; J gene: TRBJ2-1; CDR3 DNA: TGTGCCAGCAGTTTATCCATCCTTTTCACGGTTGAGCAGTTCTTC; CDR3 protein: CASSLSILFTVEQFF
D gene: -; CDR3 length: 14; V gene: TRBV5-6; clone size: -; J gene: TRBJ1-5; CDR3 DNA: TGTGCCAGCAGCTTGAGTCAGATCAATCAGCCCCAGCATTTT; CDR3 protein: CASSLSQINQPQHF
D gene: -; CDR3 length: 15; V gene: TRBV7-9; clone size: once; J gene: TRBJ1-2; CDR3 DNA: TGTGCCAGCACCGTGGGCGACGGAACAAACTATGGCTACACCTTC; CDR3 protein: CASTVGDGTNYGYTF
D gene: TRBD1; CDR3 length: 14; V gene: TRBV5-1; clone size: -; J gene: TRBJ1-2; CDR3 DNA: TGCGCCAGCAGCCAAACAGGGGAACCCTATGGCTACACCTTC; CDR3 protein: CASSQTGEPYGYTF
D gene: TRBD1; CDR3 length: 15; V gene: TRBV7-3; clone size: -; J gene: TRBJ1-3; CDR3 DNA: TGTGCCAGCAGCCTAGGGACAGACTCTGGAAACACCATATATTTT; CDR3 protein: CASSLGTDSGNTIYF
D gene: -; CDR3 length: 16; V gene: TRBV6-2/TRBV6-3; clone size: -; J gene: TRBJ2-3; CDR3 DNA: TGTGCCAGCAGTCCCCGTGGCATTTATTTCGCAGATACGCAGTATTTT; CDR3 protein: CASSPRGIYFADTQYF
D gene: -; CDR3 length: 15; V gene: TRBV4-1; clone size: -; J gene: TRBJ1-2; CDR3 DNA: TGCGCCAGCAGCCAAGTCCAGGGGCTATCCTATGGCTACACCTTC; CDR3 protein: CASSQVQGLSYGYTF
D gene: TRBD1; CDR3 length: 14; V gene: TRBV3-1/TRBV3-2; clone size: -; J gene: TRBJ1-2; CDR3 DNA: TGTGCCAGCAGCGTCGGACAGGGGATTGGGGGCTACACCTTC; CDR3 protein: CASSVGQGIGGYTF
D gene: TRBD2; CDR3 length: 16; V gene: TRBV7-2; clone size: once; J gene: TRBJ2-3; CDR3 DNA: TGTGCCAGCAGCTTAACTAGCGGGGGGGCCGGAGATACGCAGTATTTT; CDR3 protein: CASSLTSGGAGDTQYF
D gene: TRBD2; CDR3 length: 15; V gene: TRBV5-1; clone size: -; J gene: TRBJ2-1; CDR3 DNA: TGCGCCAGCAGCTCCACTAGCGAGGGGTACAATGAGCAGTTCTTC; CDR3 protein: CASSSTSEGYNEQFF
D gene: -; CDR3 length: 14; V gene: TRBV27; clone size: -; J gene: TRBJ1-5; CDR3 DNA: TGTGCCAGCAGCCTAGCGACAGTCGGTCAGCCCCAGCATTTT; CDR3 protein: CASSLATVGQPQHF
D gene: -; CDR3 length: 15; V gene: TRBV18; clone size: -; J gene: TRBJ1-1; CDR3 DNA: TGTGCCAGCTCACCACGACGGGACAAGAACACTGAAGCTTTCTTT; CDR3 protein: CASSPRRDKNTEAFF
D gene: TRBD1; CDR3 length: 14; V gene: TRBV5-4; clone size: few; J gene: TRBJ2-1; CDR3 DNA: TGTGCCAGCAGCCTGGACAGGGACTACAATGAGCAGTTCTTC; CDR3 protein: CASSLDRDYNEQFF
D gene: -; CDR3 length: 15; V gene: TRBV27; clone size: -; J gene: TRBJ2-1; CDR3 DNA: TGTGCCAGCGCTCACAGGCAATTCCCCTACAATGAGCAGTTCTTC; CDR3 protein: CASAHRQFPYNEQFF
D gene: -; CDR3 length: 16; V gene: TRBV7-9; clone size: few; J gene: TRBJ1-1; CDR3 DNA: TGTGCCAGCAGCTTGTCTTTCGGAGAGATGAACACTGAAGCTTTCTTT; CDR3 protein: CASSLSFGEMNTEAFF
D gene: TRBD2; CDR3 length: 16; V gene: TRBV5-1; clone size: -; J gene: TRBJ2-3; CDR3 DNA: TGCGCCAGCAGCCAAAGACTAGCGGGGGACACAGATACGCAGTATTTT; CDR3 protein: CASSQRLAGDTDTQYF
D gene: TRBD1; CDR3 length: 15; V gene: TRBV27; clone size: -; J gene: TRBJ1-6; CDR3 DNA: TGTGCCAGCAGTCCACAGGACAGGGGGGAATCACCCCTCCACTTT; CDR3 protein: CASSPQDRGESPLHF
D gene: -; CDR3 length: 15; V gene: TRBV7-2; clone size: -; J gene: TRBJ1-1; CDR3 DNA: TGTGCCAGCAGCTTAGAGGGACATACGAACACTGAAGCTTTCTTT; CDR3 protein: CASSLEGHTNTEAFF
D gene: -; CDR3 length: 12; V gene: TRBV7-9; clone size: -; J gene: TRBJ2-7; CDR3 DNA: TGTGCCAGCAGCTTGGTTGAGCACGAGCAGTACTTC; CDR3 protein: CASSLVEHEQYF
D gene: -; CDR3 length: 16; V gene: TRBV25-1; clone size: -; J gene: TRBJ1-4; CDR3 DNA: TGTGCCAGCAGTGGGGGGGAGGTTTGGACTAATGAAAAACTGTTTTTT; CDR3 protein: CASSGGEVWTNEKLFF
D gene: TRBD1; CDR3 length: 14; V gene: TRBV11-2; clone size: -; J gene: TRBJ1-1; CDR3 DNA: TGTGCCAGCAGCTTTACAGGGGGGAACACTGAAGCTTTCTTT; CDR3 protein: CASSFTGGNTEAFF
D gene: -; CDR3 length: 16; V gene: TRBV18; clone size: -; J gene: TRBJ1-1; CDR3 DNA: TGTGCCAGCGCGACCCGGGTGACGGGGTACAACACTGAAGCTTTCTTT; CDR3 protein: CASATRVTGYNTEAFF
D gene: -; CDR3 length: 14; V gene: TRBV6-2/TRBV6-3; clone size: -; J gene: TRBJ1-6; CDR3 DNA: TGTGCCAGCAGTTCTTACAGGGATGGTTCACCCCTCCACTTT; CDR3 protein: CASSSYRDGSPLHF
D gene: -; CDR3 length: 13; V gene: TRBV27; clone size: -; J gene: TRBJ1-1; CDR3 DNA: TGTGCCAGCAGTTTATGGGCGAACACTGAAGCTTTCTTT; CDR3 protein: CASSLWANTEAFF
D gene: -; CDR3 length: 17; V gene: TRBV11-3; clone size: -; J gene: TRBJ2-1; CDR3 DNA: TGTGCCAGCAGTCTAGAGGAGGGACTCCCCTTTTGCAATGAGCAGTTCTTC; CDR3 protein: CASSLEEGLPFCNEQFF
D gene: -; CDR3 length: 16; V gene: TRBV7-2; clone size: -; J gene: TRBJ1-4; CDR3 DNA: TGTGCCAGCAGCTTAGGGCGGGCAGGGAGGAATGAAAAACTGTTTTTT; CDR3 protein: CASSLGRAGRNEKLFF
D gene: -; CDR3 length: 13; V gene: TRBV5-6; clone size: -; J gene: TRBJ1-2; CDR3 DNA: TGTGCCAGCAACACCCAGGGGCCCTATGGCTACACCTTC; CDR3 protein: CASNTQGPYGYTF
D gene: -; CDR3 length: 13; V gene: TRBV19; clone size: many; J gene: TRBJ2-7; CDR3 DNA: TGTGCCAGTAAAAGAACGACCCAGGGAAAACAGTACTTC; CDR3 protein: CASKRTTQGKQYF
D gene: -; CDR3 length: 13; V gene: TRBV5-1; clone size: -; J gene: TRBJ2-1; CDR3 DNA: TGCGCCAGCAGCTTGGGCAGCTACAATGAGCAGTTCTTC; CDR3 protein: CASSLGSYNEQFF
D gene: TRBD1; CDR3 length: 16; V gene: TRBV13; clone size: once; J gene: TRBJ2-7; CDR3 DNA: TGTGCCAGCAGCTTAGGCCTGGGGCAGGGGGTTCGGGAGCAGTACTTC; CDR3 protein: CASSLGLGQGVREQYF
D gene: -; CDR3 length: 13; V gene: TRBV9; clone size: -; J gene: TRBJ1-1; CDR3 DNA: TGTGCCAGCAGCCAAACGGTGAACACTGAAGCTTTCTTT; CDR3 protein: CASSQTVNTEAFF
D gene: -; CDR3 length: 15; V gene: TRBV11-2; clone size: -; J gene: TRBJ1-6; CDR3 DNA: TGTGCCAGCAGCTTACTACGGGGGGCGGATTCACCCCTCCACTTT; CDR3 protein: CASSLLRGADSPLHF
D gene: -; CDR3 length: 13; V gene: TRBV6-5; clone size: -; J gene: TRBJ1-2; CDR3 DNA: TGTGCCAGCAGACGGGGAAGAGGCGGTGGCTACACCTTC; CDR3 protein: CASRRGRGGGYTF
D gene: -; CDR3 length: 14; V gene: TRBV27; clone size: -; J gene: TRBJ1-6; CDR3 DNA: TGTGCCACCAGGTTTACTGCCTATAATTCACCCCTCCACTTT; CDR3 protein: CATRFTAYNSPLHF
D gene: TRBD1; CDR3 length: 15; V gene: TRBV5-1; clone size: -; J gene: TRBJ1-1; CDR3 DNA: TGCGCCAGCAGCTTGGAAGGGACAGTGAACACTGAAGCTTTCTTT; CDR3 protein: CASSLEGTVNTEAFF
D gene: -; CDR3 length: 14; V gene: TRBV18; clone size: -; J gene: TRBJ1-1; CDR3 DNA: TGTGCCAGCTCACCGGTGCACCGCGGGACTGAAGCTTTCTTT; CDR3 protein: CASSPVHRGTEAFF
D gene: -; CDR3 length: 12; V gene: TRBV28; clone size: -; J gene: TRBJ2-5; CDR3 DNA: TGTGCCAGCAGTTCGGACAGAGAGACCCAGTACTTC; CDR3 protein: CASSSDRETQYF